By sample share, the clone carrying this T cell receptor (beta chain) is large (0.1 to 1%). As yet, its antigen is unknown. Other DNA sequences in the sample encode the same CDR3. These data belong to a study of tumor-infiltrating lymphocytes in localized non-small cell lung cancer. As for the study in general: Resected tumor was paired with non-adjacent uninvolved lung from the same patient.

The table came from immunoSEQ multiplex PCR; TCRdb's copy has only in-frame clones and leaves some out. The sample consists of 12,000 to 15,000 clones, roughly 70% of them appearing once. The V segment lost 4 bases and the J segment 2 bases; nucleotides outside the gene matches: 7. The CDR3 runs 14 residues. In germline, CDR1 is GTSNPN, CDR2 SVGIG (reference sequence). General observations from the study: Immunotypes IM1 and IM2 had similar TCR-derived T-cell fractions. Tumors had more T cell infiltration than uninvolved lung, per TCRbeta sequencing and CD3 counts. Different pieces of the same tissue went to different assays, confounding technical variation with intratumor heterogeneity.

This sequence originates from a human donor with non-small cell lung cancer. The chain is built from TRBV30 and TRBJ1-1, with 7 bases fitting TRBD1. The material sequenced was uninvolved lung tissue not adjacent to the tumor. CDR3: CAWNLGQVNTEAFF. CDR3 bases: TGTGCCTGGAACCTTGGACAGGTAAACACTGAAGCTTTCTTT.